This is a list of T cell receptor beta chains from one sample in a study of blood T cell repertoires in COVID-19. Only in-frame clones appear in the TCRdb table, and some are missing; sequencing was by immunoSEQ multiplex PCR. Of hundreds of thousands of clones listed, around nine tenths are singletons. Material: peripheral blood. Receptors were obtained from a woman in her thirties or forties who had recovered from COVID-19. Both conserved end residues are part of each CDR3. The D gene is left open where the match is weak. Clone sizes are given selectively: once, few, many, or a class where the clone is expanded.

d_call: -
v_call: TRBV21-1
j_call: TRBJ1-3
clone_size: few
cdr3_nt: TGTGCCAGCAGCAAGGTATCTGATCGCGGGGCCCTCAGCTCTGGAAACACCATATATTTT
cdr3_aa: CASSKVSDRGALSSGNTIYF

d_call: -
v_call: TRBV18
j_call: TRBJ2-2
clone_size: -
cdr3_nt: TGTGCCAGCTCACCCATGAGCTCAGGGTACATCGCGAACACCGGGGAGCTGTTTTTT
cdr3_aa: CASSPMSSGYIANTGELFF

d_call: -
v_call: TRBV21-1
j_call: TRBJ2-7
clone_size: few
cdr3_nt: TGTGCCAGCAGCAAATTAATACTGTGGCCAGGCGGGTACCTATACGAGCAGTACTTC
cdr3_aa: CASSKLILWPGGYLYEQYF

d_call: -
v_call: TRBV20-1
j_call: TRBJ1-2
clone_size: -
cdr3_nt: TGCAGTGCTAGTAGTCTGCAGTATGGCTACACCTTC
cdr3_aa: CSASSLQYGYTF

d_call: TRBD2
v_call: TRBV18
j_call: TRBJ2-1
clone_size: -
cdr3_nt: TGTGCCAGCTCACCACCCCCGGGAGCGGGGGATTACAATGAGCAGTTCTTC
cdr3_aa: CASSPPPGAGDYNEQFF

d_call: TRBD2
v_call: TRBV19
j_call: TRBJ2-1
clone_size: -
cdr3_nt: TGTGCCAGTAGTCCTCGGACTAGCGGGGGAGCATACAATGAGCAGTTCTTC
cdr3_aa: CASSPRTSGGAYNEQFF

d_call: TRBD1
v_call: TRBV6-6
j_call: TRBJ1-4
clone_size: -
cdr3_nt: TGTGCCAGCAGTCCGACAGGGGGGAGTAGGGAAAAACTGTTTTTT
cdr3_aa: CASSPTGGSREKLFF

d_call: TRBD2
v_call: TRBV4-3
j_call: TRBJ2-5
clone_size: once
cdr3_nt: TGCGCCAGCAGCCTGTATCCTCTAGCGGGGGGGCAAGAGACCCAGTACTTC
cdr3_aa: CASSLYPLAGGQETQYF

d_call: TRBD1
v_call: TRBV7-8
j_call: TRBJ1-2
clone_size: -
cdr3_nt: TGTGCCAGCAGCTTGTGGGACAGGAACTATGGCTACACCTTC
cdr3_aa: CASSLWDRNYGYTF

d_call: -
v_call: TRBV6-6
j_call: TRBJ2-3
clone_size: -
cdr3_nt: TGTGCCAGCAGTGGCTCGGACAGCAGCACAGATACGCAGTATTTT
cdr3_aa: CASSGSDSSTDTQYF

d_call: TRBD2
v_call: TRBV12-3/TRBV12-4
j_call: TRBJ2-5
clone_size: many
cdr3_nt: TGTGCCAGCAGCCGAACTAGCGGCCAGTACTTC
cdr3_aa: CASSRTSGQYF

d_call: TRBD2
v_call: TRBV5-1
j_call: TRBJ2-3
clone_size: -
cdr3_nt: TGCGCCAGCAGCTTGGCGGAGCGGGGGGTCCCCACAGATACGCAGTATTTT
cdr3_aa: CASSLAERGVPTDTQYF

d_call: -
v_call: TRBV5-6
j_call: TRBJ1-2
clone_size: -
cdr3_nt: TGTGCCAGCAGCTTCTTCAGGGGCTCCTTGAACTATGGCTACACCTTC
cdr3_aa: CASSFFRGSLNYGYTF

d_call: -
v_call: TRBV4-3
j_call: TRBJ1-2
clone_size: -
cdr3_nt: TGCGCCAGCAGCCAAGAAGGCGGGACTTATGGCTACACCTTC
cdr3_aa: CASSQEGGTYGYTF

d_call: -
v_call: TRBV7-2
j_call: TRBJ1-2
clone_size: -
cdr3_nt: TGTGCCAGCAGCTTAGGAGGCAGGGGTGGCTACACCTTC
cdr3_aa: CASSLGGRGGYTF

d_call: -
v_call: TRBV30
j_call: TRBJ2-3
clone_size: -
cdr3_nt: TGTGCCTGGGACGGAGCGCGCACAGATACGCAGTATTTT
cdr3_aa: CAWDGARTDTQYF

d_call: -
v_call: TRBV18
j_call: TRBJ1-5
clone_size: few
cdr3_nt: TGTGCCAGCTCACCGGGCTATAGCAATCAGCCCCAGCATTTT
cdr3_aa: CASSPGYSNQPQHF

d_call: -
v_call: TRBV6-5
j_call: TRBJ2-7
clone_size: -
cdr3_nt: TGTGCCAGCAGTCAACTGGGCCTTTCCTACGAGCAGTACTTC
cdr3_aa: CASSQLGLSYEQYF

d_call: -
v_call: TRBV11-2
j_call: TRBJ1-3
clone_size: few
cdr3_nt: TGTGCCAGCAGCCTCCAAGGAGGGTTCTCTGGAAACACCATATATTTT
cdr3_aa: CASSLQGGFSGNTIYF

d_call: -
v_call: TRBV15
j_call: TRBJ2-7
clone_size: medium-sized
cdr3_nt: TGTGCCACCAGCAGCCCCCTATCTAGGGGACAAGTTACCTACGAGCAGTACTTC
cdr3_aa: CATSSPLSRGQVTYEQYF

d_call: -
v_call: TRBV19
j_call: TRBJ2-7
clone_size: -
cdr3_nt: TGTGCCAGTAGTAACCGGGGTTATACCTACGAGCAGTACTTC
cdr3_aa: CASSNRGYTYEQYF

d_call: -
v_call: TRBV10-3
j_call: TRBJ2-7
clone_size: -
cdr3_nt: TGTGCCATATCTCCCATTACAGGGACCGAGCAGTACTTC
cdr3_aa: CAISPITGTEQYF

d_call: -
v_call: TRBV19
j_call: TRBJ1-1
clone_size: few
cdr3_nt: TGTGCCAGTAGTCTAACAGGGAACACTGAAGCTTTCTTT
cdr3_aa: CASSLTGNTEAFF

d_call: -
v_call: TRBV5-1
j_call: TRBJ2-1
clone_size: -
cdr3_nt: TGCGCCAGCAGCTTGGCCCCGCTGGGGAGCTACAATGAGCAGTTCTTC
cdr3_aa: CASSLAPLGSYNEQFF

d_call: TRBD2
v_call: TRBV11-2
j_call: TRBJ2-1
clone_size: once
cdr3_nt: TGTGCCAGCAGCTTAGGCGGGGGGCGCTACAATGAGCAGTTCTTC
cdr3_aa: CASSLGGGRYNEQFF

d_call: -
v_call: TRBV18
j_call: TRBJ2-1
clone_size: -
cdr3_nt: TGTGCCAGCTCGCTGGCGGACAGTCTCCATGAGCAGTTCTTC
cdr3_aa: CASSLADSLHEQFF

d_call: -
v_call: TRBV10-3
j_call: TRBJ2-7
clone_size: -
cdr3_nt: TGTGCCATCAGTGATATAGGATTGGACAGCTCCTACGAGCAGTACTTC
cdr3_aa: CAISDIGLDSSYEQYF